A selection of T cell receptor beta chains follows, all from one sample in a study of T cell changes during pregnancy in multiple sclerosis. TCRdb's copy holds only in-frame clones and misses some; the assay was immunoSEQ multiplex PCR. The repertoire consists of more than 85,000 clones, with 94% occurring once and the leading ten covering around 1.7%. The source material was peripheral blood, sampled after pregnancy. These receptors originate from a female donor in good health, enrolled as a control in a pregnancy study. The CDR3 runs from the conserved cysteine through the conserved F or W. Each record gives: clone size, V gene, J gene, D gene, CDR3 DNA, CDR3 protein. D genes are given only for firm matches. Only part of the rows carry a size: once, few, many, or a class if the clone is expanded.

size: .; V: TRBV27; J: TRBJ2-3; D: TRBD2; DNA: TGTGCCAGCAGTTTAGTCGCGGGGGCCCTAGCGGGAGAGGATGCAGATACGCAGTATTTT; CDR3: CASSLVAGALAGEDADTQYF
size: .; V: TRBV6-6; J: TRBJ2-7; D: .; DNA: TGTGCCAGCACCCCTTACGGCGGAGGCTACGAGCAGTACTTC; CDR3: CASTPYGGGYEQYF
size: .; V: TRBV18; J: TRBJ1-5; D: TRBD1; DNA: TGTGCCAGCTCACTCAACAGGGGGGAGGGCAATCAGCCCCAGCATTTT; CDR3: CASSLNRGEGNQPQHF
size: .; V: TRBV7-8; J: TRBJ2-7; D: .; DNA: TGTGCCAGCAGCTTAGTTACAGGACCCTACGAGCAGTACTTC; CDR3: CASSLVTGPYEQYF
size: .; V: TRBV5-6; J: TRBJ1-5; D: TRBD1; DNA: TGTGCCAGCAGCTTTGACAGGGGGAATCAGCCCCAGCATTTT; CDR3: CASSFDRGNQPQHF
size: .; V: TRBV27; J: TRBJ2-7; D: .; DNA: TGTGCCAGCAGGGGTATCCCCTTGGGTAATCGTTCATCAGGCTACGAGCAGTACTTC; CDR3: CASRGIPLGNRSSGYEQYF
size: .; V: TRBV6-1; J: TRBJ2-7; D: .; DNA: TGTGCCAGCATGAGTTCCCCCTACGAGCAGTACTTC; CDR3: CASMSSPYEQYF
size: .; V: TRBV4-1; J: TRBJ1-5; D: TRBD1; DNA: TGCGCCAGCAGCCCTACAGGGGGTTCCAATCAGCCCCAGCATTTT; CDR3: CASSPTGGSNQPQHF
size: .; V: TRBV2; J: TRBJ2-3; D: TRBD1; DNA: TGTGCCAGCAGTAGGGACAGGGGGACAGATACGCAGTATTTT; CDR3: CASSRDRGTDTQYF
size: .; V: TRBV30; J: TRBJ1-5; D: TRBD1; DNA: TGTGCCTGGAGTGTGCAGGGGGATCAGCCCCAGCATTTT; CDR3: CAWSVQGDQPQHF
size: .; V: TRBV4-1; J: TRBJ2-7; D: .; DNA: TGCGCCAGCAGCCAACTGACAGGAAGCTCCTACGAGCAGTACTTC; CDR3: CASSQLTGSSYEQYF
size: .; V: TRBV7-2; J: TRBJ2-2; D: TRBD2; DNA: TGTGCCAGCAGCTTAGTCCTAGCGGGAGCCGCGAACACCGGGGAGCTGTTTTTT; CDR3: CASSLVLAGAANTGELFF
size: .; V: TRBV10-1; J: TRBJ1-1; D: .; DNA: TGCGCCAGACCCAGGGAAGCTTTCTTT; CDR3: CARPREAFF
size: .; V: TRBV25-1; J: TRBJ1-4; D: .; DNA: TGTGCCAGCAGTGAGCAGGGTGAAAAACTGTTTTTT; CDR3: CASSEQGEKLFF
size: .; V: TRBV5-1; J: TRBJ2-1; D: TRBD2; DNA: TGCGCCAGCAGCTTGGAGTCTAGCGGGAGGGAGTTCTTC; CDR3: CASSLESSGREFF
size: .; V: TRBV7-9; J: TRBJ2-2; D: .; DNA: TGTGCCAGCAGCTTAAGGGGCACCGGGGAGCTGTTTTTT; CDR3: CASSLRGTGELFF
size: .; V: TRBV7-2; J: TRBJ2-2; D: .; DNA: TGTGCCAGCAGCTCCGGGACAACGAACACCGGGGAGCTGTTTTTT; CDR3: CASSSGTTNTGELFF
size: .; V: TRBV6-5; J: TRBJ2-1; D: TRBD2; DNA: TGTGCCAGCAGTTTTCGACTAGCGGGAGGGGATGAGCAGTTCTTC; CDR3: CASSFRLAGGDEQFF
size: .; V: TRBV28; J: TRBJ2-1; D: .; DNA: TGTGCCAGCAGTTTGAGGGGGACCTCCTACAATGAGCAGTTCTTC; CDR3: CASSLRGTSYNEQFF
size: .; V: TRBV4-1; J: TRBJ2-7; D: TRBD2; DNA: TGCGCCAGCAGCCAAAGGCGGTCTAGCGGATCCTACGAGCAGTACTTC; CDR3: CASSQRRSSGSYEQYF
size: .; V: TRBV7-6; J: TRBJ2-7; D: .; DNA: TGTGCCAGCAGCCTGGAACACCGGGGTGCCGGCTACGAGCAGTACTTC; CDR3: CASSLEHRGAGYEQYF
size: .; V: TRBV4-1; J: TRBJ2-7; D: TRBD2; DNA: TGCGCCAGCAGCCCCAACCCTAGGGCGGGAGGTCTAGAGGACGAGCAGTACTTC; CDR3: CASSPNPRAGGLEDEQYF
size: .; V: TRBV2; J: TRBJ2-6; D: .; DNA: TGTGCCAGCAGTCGGGACTCTGGGGGGGCCAACGTCCTGACTTTC; CDR3: CASSRDSGGANVLTF
size: .; V: TRBV5-1; J: TRBJ2-2; D: .; DNA: TGCGCCAGCAGCTTGGAACGGGGTACCGGGGAGCTGTTTTTT; CDR3: CASSLERGTGELFF
size: .; V: TRBV6-4; J: TRBJ2-5; D: .; DNA: TGTGCCAGCAGTCGTAAATTTCAAGAGACCCAGTACTTC; CDR3: CASSRKFQETQYF
size: .; V: TRBV2; J: TRBJ2-2; D: .; DNA: TGTGCCAGCAGAGGGCAGGGGCTTGGAACCGGGGAGCTGTTTTTT; CDR3: CASRGQGLGTGELFF
size: .; V: TRBV5-5; J: TRBJ1-2; D: TRBD1; DNA: TGTGCCAGCAGTTACCGGGACAGACCAAACTATGGCTACACCTTC; CDR3: CASSYRDRPNYGYTF
size: .; V: TRBV14; J: TRBJ2-3; D: .; DNA: TGTGCCAGCAGCCAAGAGTGGCCAGGGGACGGCCCTAGCACAGATACGCAGTATTTT; CDR3: CASSQEWPGDGPSTDTQYF
size: .; V: TRBV4-1; J: TRBJ2-7; D: TRBD2; DNA: TGCGCCAGCAGCCAAGGGCGGGGGGGGGCGGAAAACGAGCAGTACTTC; CDR3: CASSQGRGGAENEQYF
size: .; V: TRBV5-4; J: TRBJ1-2; D: TRBD1; DNA: TGTGCCAGCAGCTTGAAGGGGGCAGTCTATGGCTACACCTTC; CDR3: CASSLKGAVYGYTF
size: .; V: TRBV6-1; J: TRBJ2-7; D: TRBD1; DNA: TGTGCCAGCAGGCCAGGGGGCCTCTACGAGCAGTACTTC; CDR3: CASRPGGLYEQYF
size: .; V: TRBV5-4; J: TRBJ1-1; D: .; DNA: TGTGCCAGCAGGGGGCAATGGGGTAACACTGAAGCTTTCTTT; CDR3: CASRGQWGNTEAFF
size: once; V: TRBV7-9; J: TRBJ2-3; D: TRBD2; DNA: TGTGCCAGCAGTTTAACCGGGACTAGAATCTCAGATACGCAGTATTTT; CDR3: CASSLTGTRISDTQYF
size: .; V: TRBV21-1; J: TRBJ2-7; D: .; DNA: TGTGCCAGCAGCTTACGGGACATGGCTCATGGGATCTACGAGCAGTACTTC; CDR3: CASSLRDMAHGIYEQYF
size: once; V: TRBV30; J: TRBJ2-2; D: .; DNA: TGTGCCTGGATACACAGAGACACCGGGGAGCTGTTTTTT; CDR3: CAWIHRDTGELFF
size: .; V: TRBV2; J: TRBJ2-1; D: .; DNA: TGTGCCAGCTGTGATAGCGGCCCCTACAATGAGCAGTTCTTC; CDR3: CASCDSGPYNEQFF
size: .; V: TRBV2; J: TRBJ2-4; D: TRBD2; DNA: TGTGCCAGCAGTGGGGAGGGAAACATTCAGTACTTC; CDR3: CASSGEGNIQYF
size: .; V: TRBV9; J: TRBJ2-3; D: TRBD2; DNA: TGTGCCAGCAGCGTAGGAGCGGGAGGTGCAGATACGCAGTATTTT; CDR3: CASSVGAGGADTQYF
size: few; V: TRBV19; J: TRBJ1-1; D: .; DNA: TGTGCCAGTAGTATGGGGTCAGGGGCTGAAGCTTTCTTT; CDR3: CASSMGSGAEAFF
size: .; V: TRBV13; J: TRBJ2-7; D: .; DNA: TGTGCCAGCAGCTTTTCAGGGCTTCCCCCTTACGAGCAGTACTTC; CDR3: CASSFSGLPPYEQYF
size: .; V: TRBV9; J: TRBJ2-3; D: .; DNA: TGTGCCAGCAGCGTAGAACTAGAAATAGATACGCAGTATTTT; CDR3: CASSVELEIDTQYF
size: .; V: TRBV28; J: TRBJ1-4; D: .; DNA: TGTGCCAGCAGTTTTGTCTCAGGCCGGCGCGAAAAACTGTTTTTT; CDR3: CASSFVSGRREKLFF
size: .; V: TRBV5-1; J: TRBJ2-1; D: TRBD1; DNA: TGCGCCAGCAGCTCGGGCGGGACAGGGGTGTATGATGAGCAGTTCTTC; CDR3: CASSSGGTGVYDEQFF
size: .; V: TRBV6-1; J: TRBJ1-5; D: .; DNA: TGTGCCAGCAGTGACGAGGTTCCGGGCAATCAGCCCCAGCATTTT; CDR3: CASSDEVPGNQPQHF
size: few; V: TRBV27; J: TRBJ1-4; D: TRBD1; DNA: TGTGCCAGCAGTCGGGACAGGGGGCTAATACAAGAAAAACTGTTTTTT; CDR3: CASSRDRGLIQEKLFF
size: .; V: TRBV30; J: TRBJ2-7; D: TRBD1; DNA: TGTGCCTGGAGCTATGGGACAGGGCCCACCTACGAGCAGTACTTC; CDR3: CAWSYGTGPTYEQYF
size: .; V: TRBV19; J: TRBJ2-3; D: .; DNA: TGTGCCAGTAGACAATATGGACAGAGCACAGATACGCAGTATTTT; CDR3: CASRQYGQSTDTQYF
size: .; V: TRBV11-2; J: TRBJ2-3; D: .; DNA: TGTGCCAGCAGCTCGTGGGGTATCGGGGACACAGATACGCAGTATTTT; CDR3: CASSSWGIGDTDTQYF
size: .; V: TRBV6-5; J: TRBJ2-1; D: TRBD2; DNA: TGTGCCAGCAGCCACGGGACTAGCGGCTACAATGAGCAGTTCTTC; CDR3: CASSHGTSGYNEQFF
size: .; V: TRBV5-1; J: TRBJ2-3; D: TRBD2; DNA: TGCGCCAGCAGCTTATCTCAGACTAGCGAATGGGTCACAGATACGCAGTATTTT; CDR3: CASSLSQTSEWVTDTQYF
size: .; V: TRBV5-1; J: TRBJ2-5; D: TRBD1; DNA: TGCGCCAGCAGCGGCCATGGGACAGCGACCCAAGAGACCCAGTACTTC; CDR3: CASSGHGTATQETQYF
size: .; V: TRBV19; J: TRBJ1-4; D: TRBD1; DNA: TGTGCCAGTAACAACCCAGGGGGCTGGGATAATGAAATACTGTTTTTT; CDR3: CASNNPGGWDNEILFF
size: .; V: TRBV7-2; J: TRBJ1-1; D: .; DNA: TGTGCCAGCAGCTTAGCTACAGGGTTAAACACTGAAGCTTTCTTT; CDR3: CASSLATGLNTEAFF
size: .; V: TRBV9; J: TRBJ2-1; D: .; DNA: TGTGCCAGCAGCGAGGACATCAGCTCCTACAATGAGCAGTTCTTC; CDR3: CASSEDISSYNEQFF